The rows below give T cell receptor beta chains drawn from one sample of a study of T-cell memory formation after mild COVID-19. TCRdb re-called the 5' RACE reads with MiXCR, one entry per CDR3 protein. Of tens of thousands of distinct CDR3 sequences listed, roughly 16% are singletons. Specimen: PBMCs or a T cell subset sorted from them (not recorded which). The receptor source for this set is a man between 18 and 35 years old who had mild COVID-19 (a few samples of this study predate the infection). Cell type and time point are not known. Each CDR3 is given with its conserved first and last residue. The order of the fields is J gene, D gene, V gene, clone size, CDR3 DNA, CDR3 protein. A D gene is named only where the DNA matches it firmly. Clone size, where shown, is once, few, many, or a class for clones that have expanded.

TRBJ2-2 - TRBV6-5 - TGTGCCAGCAGCCACTCTCTCGGGGAGCTGTTTTTT CASSHSLGELFF
TRBJ2-7 - TRBV5-6 many TGTGCCAGCGCAGGGTCCACCTACGAGCAGTACTTC CASAGSTYEQYF
TRBJ2-3 TRBD1 TRBV9 - TGTGCCAGTACAGGGGGCGTCGGAAATACGCAGTATTTT CASTGGVGNTQYF
TRBJ2-2 TRBD1 TRBV6-5 - TGTGCCAGCAGTTGGGACAGGATCAGCGGGGAGCTGTTTTTT CASSWDRISGELFF
TRBJ1-6 - TRBV4-2 few TGTGCCAGCAGCCTGATCGGGGGAGGCTCACCCCTCCACTTT CASSLIGGGSPLHF
TRBJ2-4 TRBD2 TRBV20-1 - TGCAGTGCTAGGGGAAGGGGACTAGCGTCAGCCAAAAACATTCAGTACTTC CSARGRGLASAKNIQYF
TRBJ1-1 - TRBV7-6 - TGTGCCAGCAGCTTATTACAGGTTATGAACACTGAAGCTTTCTTT CASSLLQVMNTEAFF
TRBJ2-1 TRBD1 TRBV7-9 - TGTGCCAGCAGCTTCCGGGACAGGGGGCGCGATGAGCAGTTCTTC CASSFRDRGRDEQFF
TRBJ1-3 - TRBV7-3 - TGTGCCAGCGCGGACTTTGAGCGCTCTGGAAACACCATATATTTT CASADFERSGNTIYF
TRBJ2-3 TRBD2 TRBV4-3 few TGCGCCAGCAGCCAAGATCCGAGGACTAGCGGGGACCCTAGCACAGATACGCAGTATTTT CASSQDPRTSGDPSTDTQYF
TRBJ2-5 TRBD2 TRBV20-1 - TGCAGTGCTAGGGAAGCGGGGTTAAAAGAGACCCAGTACTTC CSAREAGLKETQYF
TRBJ2-1 - TRBV20-1 few TGCAGTGCTTTAGATCAGACCTACAATGAGCAGTTCTTC CSALDQTYNEQFF
TRBJ2-3 - TRBV6-4 few TGTGCCAGTTCTCGAGGGGAGACCACAGATACGCAGTATTTT CASSRGETTDTQYF
TRBJ2-7 - TRBV5-4 - TGTGCCAGCAGCTCCCCCTCAAGCCGCTACGAGCAGTACTTC CASSSPSSRYEQYF
TRBJ2-1 TRBD2 TRBV6-1 many TGTGCCAGCAGGAGCGGGGGGGACAGCAATGAGCAGTTCTTC CASRSGGDSNEQFF
TRBJ2-2 - TRBV5-1 many TGCGCCAGCAGCTTATTACAGGGGAACACCGGGGAGCTGTTTTTT CASSLLQGNTGELFF
TRBJ1-3 - TRBV12-3/TRBV12-4 - TGTGCCAGCAGTTTGGTCTTTTTGGGTGGAAACACCATATATTTT CASSLVFLGGNTIYF
TRBJ2-7 TRBD2 TRBV12-3/TRBV12-4 - TGTGCCAGCAGTTTACCCCCCGGGGGAGCGGGGGGAACCTACGAGCAGTACTTC CASSLPPGGAGGTYEQYF
TRBJ2-3 - TRBV11-2 - TGTGCCAGCAGCTTGGGGGTCACAGATACGCAGTATTTT CASSLGVTDTQYF
TRBJ2-5 - TRBV7-9 few TGTGCCAGCAGCCCACCGACTAGAGGGTTCCGGGAGACCCAGTACTTC CASSPPTRGFRETQYF
TRBJ1-1 - TRBV20-1 few TGCAGTGCTTCTAGGGGGGAACACACTGAAGCTTTCTTT CSASRGEHTEAFF
TRBJ2-4 - TRBV24-1 few TGTGCCACCCCTACGGGGCCAGCCAAAAACATTCAGTACTTC CATPTGPAKNIQYF
TRBJ2-1 TRBD1 TRBV4-3 few TGCGCCAGCAGCCAGAGGACAGGGTCCTACAATGAGCAGTTCTTC CASSQRTGSYNEQFF
TRBJ2-5 - TRBV19 - TGTGCCAGTAGTATAGGAAGACGGCCCTGGGGGGCCCAGTACTTC CASSIGRRPWGAQYF